This TCR beta chain was recovered during a study of blood T cell repertoires in COVID-19. Background on the study: From T cells, B-cell-depleted T cells, or PBMCs came the material, which was cDNA or gDNA.

Sequenced by immunoSEQ multiplex PCR; TCRdb stores in-frame clones only, minus some. The data contain more than 300,000 clones, nearly 90% of them seen just once; the ten biggest clones take up 0.95% to 1.3%. The Seattle patients joined while their infection was active and were tracked longitudinally afterward. Germline CDR1 reads SGHTA; CDR2 reads FQGNSA. V was cut by 5 bases and J by 2 bases, with 19 bases left in between. The CDR3 covers 16 residues. The chain uses TRBV7-2 and TRBJ2-7; tentatively, D is TRBD2 (5 bases). Sequencing was performed on peripheral blood. The source is a middle-aged woman with COVID-19, enrolled during active disease. The CDR3 DNA is TGTGCCAGCAGCCCAATGGTGAGGGCCAGCACCTACGAGCAGTACTTC. Translation gives CASSPMVRASTYEQYF.